The 4 T cell receptor beta chains in this list originate from one sample, sequenced in a study of CD8 T cells in ankylosing spondylitis. TCRdb used MiXCR to reprocess the 5' RACE reads, holding one entry per CDR3 protein. The table lists 290,000 or so distinct CDR3 sequences, less than 25% of them singletons, with 3.5% to 4.5% in the top ten. The sequenced sample consisted of blood, either unsorted or a sorted T cell fraction (not recorded which). Source of these receptors: a female donor with ankylosing spondylitis or in good health (not recorded which).

This clonotype showed up just a few times. The J gene is TRBJ2-7, the V gene TRBV7-9, with 8 bases identical to TRBD1. This CDR3 region has 15 residues. In germline, CDR1 is SEHNR, CDR2 FQNEAQ (reference sequence). With V trimmed by 5 bases and J by 3 bases, 9 bases remained unmatched. DNA of the CDR3: TGTGCCAGCAGCCCGCGGGACAGGACCCACTACGAGCAGTACTTC. It translates to CASSPRDRTHYEQYF. The full variable domain, rest sourced from reference TRBV7-9 and TRBJ2-7, is DTGVSQNPRHKITKRGQNVTFRCDPISEHNRLYWYRQTLGQGPEFLTYFQNEAQLEKSRLLSDRFSAERPKGSFSTLEIQRTEQGDSAMYLCASSPRDRTHYEQYFGPGTRLTVT.

The chain uses TRBV30 and TRBJ2-7, with 8 bases fitting TRBD2. The V segment lost 1 base and the J segment 3 bases; nucleotides outside the gene matches: 5. The V gene's germline CDR1 is GTSNPN and CDR2 SVGIG (reference sequence). The CDR3 extends over 14 amino acids. CDR3 amino acids: CAWSGLGTSYEQYF. DNA of the CDR3: TGTGCCTGGAGTGGTTTGGGGACTAGCTACGAGCAGTACTTC.

The rearrangement links TRBV9 to TRBJ2-5; the match to TRBD2 covers 8 bases. After removal of 6 bases from V and 3 bases from J, the junction contained 7 bases not matched to a gene. The germline V gene has CDR1 SGDLS and CDR2 YYNGEE. This CDR3 has 14 amino acids. CDR3 sequence (DNA): TGTGCCAGCAATCTCGGGGGGGGCGAAGAGACCCAGTACTTC. This encodes CASNLGGGEETQYF.

CDR3 amino acids: CASSHRGGQWTGELFF. CDR3 bases: TGTGCCAGCAGCCATAGGGGGGGGCAGTGGACCGGGGAGCTGTTTTTT. The chain combines TRBV4-2 with TRBJ2-2, with TRBD2 as a possible D gene (7 bases). V lost 3 bases and J 5 bases, leaving 16 bases between the germline ends. Germline assignment: CDR1 LGHNA and CDR2 YNFKEQ. The CDR3 consists of 16 residues.